The source of this T cell receptor (beta chain) is a study of blood T cells in healthy people across ages. This clonotype was observed many times. The CDR3 runs 16 residues. The germline V gene has CDR1 DFQATT and CDR2 SNEGSKA (reference sequence). V dropped 6 bases and J dropped 2; count of bases not matched to a gene: 13. A second about 7 to 11 cycle PCR used barcoded and J-beta primers. Each CDR3 protein gets one entry after TCRdb re-called the 5' RACE reads with MiXCR. The profile shows about 590,000 distinct CDR3 sequences, less than 35% of them singletons. The chain has TRBV20-1 and TRBJ2-4; TRBD2 matches 7 bases. The receptor's source is a woman aged 80 or older in good health. Specimen: blood. This CDR3 is CSATDAGGGTKNIQYF. The CDR3, as DNA: TGCAGTGCCACCGATGCTGGGGGGGGGACCAAAAACATTCAGTACTTC.